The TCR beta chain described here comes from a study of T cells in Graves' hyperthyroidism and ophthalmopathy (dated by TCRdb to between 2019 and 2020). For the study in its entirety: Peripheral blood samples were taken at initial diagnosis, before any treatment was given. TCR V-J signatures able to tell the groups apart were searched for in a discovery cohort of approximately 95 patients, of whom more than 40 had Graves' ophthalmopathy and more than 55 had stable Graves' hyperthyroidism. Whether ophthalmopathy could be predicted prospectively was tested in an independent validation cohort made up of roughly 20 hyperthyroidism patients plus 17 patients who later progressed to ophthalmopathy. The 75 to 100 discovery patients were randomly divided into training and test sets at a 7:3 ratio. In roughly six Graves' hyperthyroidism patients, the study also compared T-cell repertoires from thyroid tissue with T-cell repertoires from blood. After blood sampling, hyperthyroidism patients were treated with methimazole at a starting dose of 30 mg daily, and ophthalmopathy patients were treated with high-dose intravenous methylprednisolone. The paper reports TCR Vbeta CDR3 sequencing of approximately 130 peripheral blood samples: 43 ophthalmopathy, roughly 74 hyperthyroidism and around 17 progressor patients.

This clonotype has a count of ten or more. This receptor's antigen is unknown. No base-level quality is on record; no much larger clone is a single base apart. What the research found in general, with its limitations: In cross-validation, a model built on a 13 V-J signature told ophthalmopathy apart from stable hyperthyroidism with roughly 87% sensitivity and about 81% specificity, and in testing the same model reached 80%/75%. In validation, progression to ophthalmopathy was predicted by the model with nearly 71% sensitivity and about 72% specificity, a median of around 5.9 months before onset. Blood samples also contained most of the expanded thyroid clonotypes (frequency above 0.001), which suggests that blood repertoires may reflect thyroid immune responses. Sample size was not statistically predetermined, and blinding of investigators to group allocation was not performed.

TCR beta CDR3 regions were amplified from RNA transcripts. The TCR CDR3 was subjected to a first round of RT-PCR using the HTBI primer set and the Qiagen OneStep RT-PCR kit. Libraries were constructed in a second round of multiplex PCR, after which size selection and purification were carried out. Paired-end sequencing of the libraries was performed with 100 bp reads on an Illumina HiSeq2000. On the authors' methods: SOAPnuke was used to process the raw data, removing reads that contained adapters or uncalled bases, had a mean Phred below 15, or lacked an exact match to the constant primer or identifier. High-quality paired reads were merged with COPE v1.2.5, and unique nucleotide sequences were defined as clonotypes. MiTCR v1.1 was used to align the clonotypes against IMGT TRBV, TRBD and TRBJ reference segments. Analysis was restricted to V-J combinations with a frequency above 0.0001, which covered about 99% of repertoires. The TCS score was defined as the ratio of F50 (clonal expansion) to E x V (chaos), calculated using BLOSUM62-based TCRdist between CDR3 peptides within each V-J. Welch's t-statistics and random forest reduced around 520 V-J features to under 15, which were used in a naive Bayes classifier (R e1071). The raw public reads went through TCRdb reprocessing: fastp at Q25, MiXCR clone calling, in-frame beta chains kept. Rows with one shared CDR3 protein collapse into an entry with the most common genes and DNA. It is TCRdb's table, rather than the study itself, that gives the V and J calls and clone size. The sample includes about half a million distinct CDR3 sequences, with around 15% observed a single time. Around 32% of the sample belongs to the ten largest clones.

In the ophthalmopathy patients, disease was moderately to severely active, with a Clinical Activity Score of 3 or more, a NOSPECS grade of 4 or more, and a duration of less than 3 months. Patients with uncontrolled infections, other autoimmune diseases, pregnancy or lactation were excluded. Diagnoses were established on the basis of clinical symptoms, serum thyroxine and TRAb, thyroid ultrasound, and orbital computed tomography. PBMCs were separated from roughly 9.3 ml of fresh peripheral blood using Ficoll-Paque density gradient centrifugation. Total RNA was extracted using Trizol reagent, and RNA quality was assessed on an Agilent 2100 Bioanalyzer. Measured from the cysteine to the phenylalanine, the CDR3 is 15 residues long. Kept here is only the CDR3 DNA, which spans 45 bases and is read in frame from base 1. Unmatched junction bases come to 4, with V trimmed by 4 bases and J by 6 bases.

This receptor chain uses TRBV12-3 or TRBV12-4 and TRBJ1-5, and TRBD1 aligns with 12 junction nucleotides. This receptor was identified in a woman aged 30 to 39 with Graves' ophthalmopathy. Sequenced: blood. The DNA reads TGTGCCAGCAGTTCGGGACAGGGGGCATCTCAGCCCCAGCATTTT. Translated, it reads CASSSGQGASQPQHF.